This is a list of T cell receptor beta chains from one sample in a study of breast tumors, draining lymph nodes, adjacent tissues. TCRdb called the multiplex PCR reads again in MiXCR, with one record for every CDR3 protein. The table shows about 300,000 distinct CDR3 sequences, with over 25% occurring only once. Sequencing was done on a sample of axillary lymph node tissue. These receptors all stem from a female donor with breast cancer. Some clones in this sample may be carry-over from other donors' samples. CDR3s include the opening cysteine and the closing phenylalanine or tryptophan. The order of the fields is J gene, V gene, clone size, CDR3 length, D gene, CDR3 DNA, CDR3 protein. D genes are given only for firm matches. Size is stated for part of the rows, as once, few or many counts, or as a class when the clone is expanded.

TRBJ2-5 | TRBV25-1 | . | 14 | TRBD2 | TGTGCCAGCAGTGAATGGGGGGGAGGGGAGACCCAGTACTTC | CASSEWGGGETQYF
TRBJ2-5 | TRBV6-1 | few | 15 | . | TGTGCCAGCAGTGTCCCCCAGGGGATACGGGAGACCCAGTACTTC | CASSVPQGIRETQYF
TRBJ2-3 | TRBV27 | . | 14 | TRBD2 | TGTGCCAGCAGTCAGGGACTAGCGGGAGATGCGCGGTATTTT | CASSQGLAGDARYF
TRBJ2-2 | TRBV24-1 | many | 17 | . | TGTGCCACCAGCAATTCCCCGGGACAAGCGAACACCGGGGAGCTGTTTTTT | CATSNSPGQANTGELFF
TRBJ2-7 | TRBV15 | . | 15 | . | TGTGCCAGCAGTTTTCCCCAGGGCAGTGGCTACGAGCAGTACTTC | CASSFPQGSGYEQYF
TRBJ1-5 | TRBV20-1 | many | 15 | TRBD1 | TGCAGTGCTAGAGAACCGGGACAGGACAATCAGCCCCAGCATTTT | CSAREPGQDNQPQHF
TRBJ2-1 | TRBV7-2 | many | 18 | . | TGTGCCAGCAGCTCCTACGGGGCTCCCGAGGGCGCCTACAATGAGCAGTTCTTC | CASSSYGAPEGAYNEQFF
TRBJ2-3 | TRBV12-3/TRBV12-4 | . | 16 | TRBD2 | TGTGCCAGCAGTCAAAGCGCGGGGGGAAACACAGATACGCAGTATTTT | CASSQSAGGNTDTQYF
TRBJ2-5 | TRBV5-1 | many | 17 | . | TGCGCCAGCAGCTTGGGGATGGCTAGGACATTGGAAGAGACCCAGTACTTC | CASSLGMARTLEETQYF
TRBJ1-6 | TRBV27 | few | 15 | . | TGTGCCAGCGGGTTGAGAGGACAGATTAATTCACCCCTCCACTTT | CASGLRGQINSPLHF
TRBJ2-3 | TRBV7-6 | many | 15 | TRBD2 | TGTGCCAGCAGCCAGGGACTAGCGGTGGGCGATACGCAGTATTTT | CASSQGLAVGDTQYF
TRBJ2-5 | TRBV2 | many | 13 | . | TGTGCCAGCAGTCGCAGGGGATCAGAGACCCAGTACTTC | CASSRRGSETQYF
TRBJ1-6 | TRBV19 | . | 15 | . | TGTGCCAGTAGCCCAATCCAGAGTGGTGAACCACCCCTCCACTTT | CASSPIQSGEPPLHF
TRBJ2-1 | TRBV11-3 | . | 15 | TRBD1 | TGTGCCAGCAGCCGTATGAGGGGGACAGTTAATGAGCAGTTCTTC | CASSRMRGTVNEQFF
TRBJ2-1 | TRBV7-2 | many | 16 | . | TGTGCCAGCAGCTTCCCGGGACTCAATAGCGGAAATGAGCAGTTCTTC | CASSFPGLNSGNEQFF